This T cell receptor (beta chain) is from a study of CD8 T cells in Susac syndrome. Study-wide results and limits: In Susac syndrome, the CD4+ T cell repertoires did not show clonal expansion.

Unmatched junction bases numbered 8, after V lost 3 bases and J lost 5 bases. The CDR3 loop spans 17 amino acids. The germline V gene encodes CDR1 SGDLS and CDR2 YYNGEE. Note on this clonotype: Its antigen is undetermined.

Random hexamers primed reverse transcription of 0.5 to 1 ug RNA. TCRdb used MiXCR to reprocess the immunoSEQ multiplex PCR reads, holding one entry per CDR3 protein. The sample contains about 140,000 distinct CDR3 sequences, 85% to 95% of which appear only once. The source of this sequence is a human donor with Susac syndrome. Input material: CD4+ T cells from PBMCs. The chain has TRBV9 and TRBJ2-5, with 15 positions matching TRBD2. CDR3 in amino acids: CASSGGLAGGPSETQYF. For the CDR3, the DNA is TGTGCCAGCAGCGGAGGACTAGCGGGAGGGCCCTCGGAGACCCAGTACTTC.